A selection of T cell receptor beta chains follows, all from one sample in a study of naive and memory T cell subsets. TCRdb reanalysed the UMI-ligation and nested PCR reads using MiXCR and keeps one entry per CDR3 protein. Here the sample spans approximately 150,000 distinct CDR3 sequences, about 20% being singletons. The sequenced material came from naive CD4+ T cells from blood. The receptors derive from a human donor in good health. CDR3s include the opening cysteine and the closing phenylalanine or tryptophan. The order of the fields is V gene, CDR3 protein.

>TRBV6-1
CASSTKMNTEAFF
>TRBV7-2
CASSYGTVLSYEQYF
>TRBV20-1
CSARSSNQPQHF
>TRBV5-1
CASSSEGGSEQFF
>TRBV27
CASSLTGVRTEAFF
>TRBV7-3
CASSQTPGVGAEQYF
>TRBV29-1
CSVESRAAKSEAFF
>TRBV6-5
CASSYGQPNTEAFF
>TRBV12-3/TRBV12-4
CASSPRQGRSPLHF
>TRBV6-5
CASSPDRGTYEQYF
>TRBV6-4
CASSAGRQETQYF
>TRBV19
CASSNTGTFTYEQYF
>TRBV15
CATSREISGSTDTQYF
>TRBV6-2/TRBV6-3
CASSPLRVHYEQYF
>TRBV6-6
CASRRGQGGYEQYF
>TRBV28
CASSPVSGGRGGYEQYF
>TRBV7-2
CASSFGSIMGETQYF
>TRBV18
CASSPLAGGDQPQHF
>TRBV10-3
CAISEIANNQPQHF
>TRBV6-5
CASKKEGRGIEKLFF
>TRBV12-3/TRBV12-4
CASSYTQKLFF
>TRBV6-2/TRBV6-3
CASSYSQSNQPQHF